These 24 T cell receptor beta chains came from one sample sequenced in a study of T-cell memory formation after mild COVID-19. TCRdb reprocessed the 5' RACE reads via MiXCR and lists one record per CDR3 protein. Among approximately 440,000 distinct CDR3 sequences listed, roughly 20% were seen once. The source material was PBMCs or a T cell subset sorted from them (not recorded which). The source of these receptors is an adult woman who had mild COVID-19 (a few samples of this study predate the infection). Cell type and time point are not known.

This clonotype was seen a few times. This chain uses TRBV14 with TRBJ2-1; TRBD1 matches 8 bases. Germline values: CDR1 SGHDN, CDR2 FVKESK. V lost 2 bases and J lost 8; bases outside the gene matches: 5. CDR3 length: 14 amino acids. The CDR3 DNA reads TGTGCCAGCAGCCAACTCACAGGGGGAGATGAGCAGTTCTTC. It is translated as CASSQLTGGDEQFF.

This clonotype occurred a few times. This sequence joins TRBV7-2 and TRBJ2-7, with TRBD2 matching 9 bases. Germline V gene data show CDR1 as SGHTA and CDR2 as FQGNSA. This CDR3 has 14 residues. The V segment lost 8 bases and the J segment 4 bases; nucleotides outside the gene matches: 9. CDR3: CASHSGGRRYEQYF. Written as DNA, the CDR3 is TGTGCCAGCCACAGCGGGGGGCGCAGATACGAGCAGTACTTC.

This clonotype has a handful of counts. CDR3 region: CSVETSQGPMGDTQYF. DNA of the CDR3: TGCAGCGTTGAAACTTCACAGGGACCGATGGGAGATACGCAGTATTTT. The chain has TRBV29-1 and TRBJ2-3, with a weak D call TRBD1 (6 bases). The CDR3 extends over 16 amino acids. Germline CDR1 reads SQVTM; CDR2 reads ANQGSEA. Trimming stripped 2 bases from V and 5 bases from J, with 20 bases between.

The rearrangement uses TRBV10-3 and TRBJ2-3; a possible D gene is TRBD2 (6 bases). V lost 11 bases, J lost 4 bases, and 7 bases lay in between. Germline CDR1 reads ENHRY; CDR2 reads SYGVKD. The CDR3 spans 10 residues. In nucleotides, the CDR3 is TGTGCCTCGGGGGCAGATACGCAGTATTTT. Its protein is CASGADTQYF.

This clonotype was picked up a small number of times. CDR3 in DNA: TGTGCCAGCAGCGACCGATACGCAGATACGCAGTATTTT. The encoded protein is CASSDRYADTQYF. The chain employs TRBV6-1 and TRBJ2-3; D ambiguous. The ends were cut back, 6 bases at V and 4 bases at J, with 11 bases in the middle. The CDR3 is 13 amino acids. Germline CDR1 reads MNHNS; CDR2 reads SASEGT.

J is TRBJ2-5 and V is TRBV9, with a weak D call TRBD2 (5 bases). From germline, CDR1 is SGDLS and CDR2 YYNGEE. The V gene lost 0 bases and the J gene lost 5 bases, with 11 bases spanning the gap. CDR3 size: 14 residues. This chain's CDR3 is CASSVEADLETQYF. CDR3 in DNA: TGTGCCAGCAGCGTAGAGGCGGACTTGGAGACCCAGTACTTC.

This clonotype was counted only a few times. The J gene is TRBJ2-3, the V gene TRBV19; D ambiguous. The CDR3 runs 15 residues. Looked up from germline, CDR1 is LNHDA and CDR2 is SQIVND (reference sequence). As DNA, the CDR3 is TGTGGCACTAATAGTAGGGTTTTCGGCACAGATACGCAGTATTTT. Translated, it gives CGTNSRVFGTDTQYF.

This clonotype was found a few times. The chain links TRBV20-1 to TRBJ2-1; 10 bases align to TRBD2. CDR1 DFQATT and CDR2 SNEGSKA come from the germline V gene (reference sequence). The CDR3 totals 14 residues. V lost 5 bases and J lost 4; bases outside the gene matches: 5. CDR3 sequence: CSAGAGGAYNEQFF. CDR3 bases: TGCAGTGCTGGAGCGGGAGGGGCTTACAATGAGCAGTTCTTC.

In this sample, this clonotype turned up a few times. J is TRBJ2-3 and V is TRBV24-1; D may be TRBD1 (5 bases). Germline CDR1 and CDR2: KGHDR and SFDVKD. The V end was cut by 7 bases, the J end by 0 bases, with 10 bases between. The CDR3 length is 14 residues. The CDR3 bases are TGTGCCACCAGCTCGACAGCCAGCACAGATACGCAGTATTTT. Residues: CATSSTASTDTQYF.

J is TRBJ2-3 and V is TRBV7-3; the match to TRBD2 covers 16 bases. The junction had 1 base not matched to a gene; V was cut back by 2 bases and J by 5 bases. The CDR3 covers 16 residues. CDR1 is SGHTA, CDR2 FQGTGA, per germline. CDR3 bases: TGTGCCAGCAGCTTAGGGACTAGCGGGAGGGGAGATACGCAGTATTTT. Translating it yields CASSLGTSGRGDTQYF.

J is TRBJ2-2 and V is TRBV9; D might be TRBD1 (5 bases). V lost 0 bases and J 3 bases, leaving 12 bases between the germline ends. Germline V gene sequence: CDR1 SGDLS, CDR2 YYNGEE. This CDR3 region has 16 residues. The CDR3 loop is CASSVGWKGDTGELFF. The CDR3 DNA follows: TGTGCCAGCAGCGTAGGGTGGAAAGGGGACACCGGGGAGCTGTTTTTT.

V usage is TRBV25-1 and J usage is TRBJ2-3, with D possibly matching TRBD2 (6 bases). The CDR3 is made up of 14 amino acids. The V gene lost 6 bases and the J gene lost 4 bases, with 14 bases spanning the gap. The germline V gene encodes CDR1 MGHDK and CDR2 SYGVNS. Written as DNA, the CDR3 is TGTGCCAGCAGCTTACGGGAGTTTGCAGATACGCAGTATTTT. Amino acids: CASSLREFADTQYF.

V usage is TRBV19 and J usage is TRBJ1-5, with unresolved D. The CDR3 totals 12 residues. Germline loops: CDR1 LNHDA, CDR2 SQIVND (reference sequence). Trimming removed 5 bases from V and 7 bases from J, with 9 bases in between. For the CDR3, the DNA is TGTGCCAGTAGTGCTTTGTGGCAGCCCCAGCATTTT. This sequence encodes CASSALWQPQHF.

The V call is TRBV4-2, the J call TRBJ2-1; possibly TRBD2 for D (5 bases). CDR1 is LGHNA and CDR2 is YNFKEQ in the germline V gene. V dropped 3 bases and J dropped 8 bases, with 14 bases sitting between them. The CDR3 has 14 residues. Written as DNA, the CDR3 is TGTGCCAGCAGCCAGGCGGGTTTTGCGGATGAGCAGTTCTTC. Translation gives CASSQAGFADEQFF.

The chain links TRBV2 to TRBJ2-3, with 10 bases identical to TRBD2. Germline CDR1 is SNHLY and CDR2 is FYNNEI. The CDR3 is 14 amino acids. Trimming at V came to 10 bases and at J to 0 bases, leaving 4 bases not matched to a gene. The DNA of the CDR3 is TGTGCCATCGGACTAGCGGCTAGCACAGATACGCAGTATTTT. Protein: CAIGLAASTDTQYF.

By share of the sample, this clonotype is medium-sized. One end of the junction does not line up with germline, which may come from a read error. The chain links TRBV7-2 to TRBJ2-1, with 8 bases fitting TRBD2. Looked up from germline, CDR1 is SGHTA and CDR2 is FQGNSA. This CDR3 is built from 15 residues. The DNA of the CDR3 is TGCGCCAGCAGCTTGAGCGGGAGCTCCTACAATGAGCAGTTCTTC. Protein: CASSLSGSSYNEQFF.

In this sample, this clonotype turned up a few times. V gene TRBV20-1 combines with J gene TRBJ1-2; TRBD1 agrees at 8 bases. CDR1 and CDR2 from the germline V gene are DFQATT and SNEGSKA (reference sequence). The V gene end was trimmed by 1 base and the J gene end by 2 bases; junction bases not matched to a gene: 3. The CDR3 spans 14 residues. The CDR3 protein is CSARAGQANYGYTF. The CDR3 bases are TGCAGTGCTAGAGCGGGACAGGCAAACTATGGCTACACCTTC.

The CDR3 DNA sequence: TGTGCCAGCAGCGCAGGGACAGGAGGATTCTACGAGCAGTACTTC. Translating gives CASSAGTGGFYEQYF. The rearrangement links TRBV5-6 to TRBJ2-7, with TRBD1 matching over 8 bases. This CDR3 is 15 amino acids long. With 4 bases clipped from V and 3 bases from J, the junction kept 9 bases outside the gene matches. CDR1 SGHDT and CDR2 YYEEEE come from the germline V gene.

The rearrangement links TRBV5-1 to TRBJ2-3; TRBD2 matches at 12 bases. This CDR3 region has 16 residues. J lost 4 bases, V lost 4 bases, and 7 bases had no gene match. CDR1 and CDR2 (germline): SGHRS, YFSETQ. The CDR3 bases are TGCGCCAGCAGCATTCGGACTAGCGGGACGGCAGATACGCAGTATTTT. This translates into CASSIRTSGTADTQYF.

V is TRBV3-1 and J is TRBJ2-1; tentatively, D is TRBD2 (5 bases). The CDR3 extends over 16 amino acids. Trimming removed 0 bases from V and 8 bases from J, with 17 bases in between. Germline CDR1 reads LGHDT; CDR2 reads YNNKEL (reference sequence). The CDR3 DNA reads TGTGCCAGCAGCCAAGATTATTCAGTCTTCGGGGATGAGCAGTTCTTC. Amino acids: CASSQDYSVFGDEQFF.

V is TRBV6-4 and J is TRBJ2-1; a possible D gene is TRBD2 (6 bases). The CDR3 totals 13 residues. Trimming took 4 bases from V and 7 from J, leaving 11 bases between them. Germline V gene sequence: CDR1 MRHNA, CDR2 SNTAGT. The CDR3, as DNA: TGTGCCAGCAGTGTACAAGGGACTAATGAGCAGTTCTTC. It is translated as CASSVQGTNEQFF.

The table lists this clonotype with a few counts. For the CDR3, the DNA is TGTGCCATCAGTGAGTCGGACTCGCGGCACCTTAGCGGAGGCTACACCTTC. This translates into CAISESDSRHLSGGYTF. The V and J genes are TRBV10-3 and TRBJ1-2; unclear D gene. The length of the CDR3 is 17 residues. CDR1 and CDR2 from the germline V gene are ENHRY and SYGVKD. Trimming pared 0 bases from V and 8 bases from J, leaving 22 bases between.

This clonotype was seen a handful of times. The CDR3 sequence: CASSIMGNQPQHF. CDR3 DNA sequence: TGTGCCAGCAGCATTATGGGCAATCAGCCCCAGCATTTT. The rearrangement links TRBV7-8 to TRBJ1-5; no firm D call. The CDR3 is made up of 13 amino acids. Between the trimmed V and J ends, which lost 5 bases and 2 bases, there was a span of 7 bases. CDR1 and CDR2 from the germline V gene are SGHVS and FQNEAQ.

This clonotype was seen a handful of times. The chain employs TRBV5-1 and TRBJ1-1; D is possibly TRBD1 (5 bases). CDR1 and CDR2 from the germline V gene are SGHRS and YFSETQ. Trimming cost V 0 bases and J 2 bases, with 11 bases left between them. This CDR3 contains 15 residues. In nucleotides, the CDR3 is TGCGCCAGCAGCTTGGCGCAGGGAGTTAACACTGAAGCTTTCTTT. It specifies CASSLAQGVNTEAFF.